This is a list of T cell receptor beta chains from one sample in a study of cytotoxic CD8 clonotypes in ibrutinib-treated CLL. Measured with immunoSEQ multiplex PCR; TCRdb has only the in-frame clones, and not every one. The sample holds 50,000 or so clones, less than 85% seen once. The sample here was PBMCs, taken after 24 months of ibrutinib treatment. These receptors all stem from a human donor with chronic lymphocytic leukemia. Both conserved end residues are part of each CDR3. D genes are given only for firm matches. Clone sizes are given selectively: once, few, many, or a class where the clone is expanded.

D: .; V: TRBV27; J: TRBJ2-1; size: few; CDR3: CASSPFPRGYEQFF; DNA: TGTGCCAGCAGCCCCTTCCCGAGGGGCTATGAGCAGTTCTTC
D: TRBD1; V: TRBV28; J: TRBJ1-2; size: .; CDR3: CASGDSGGYTF; DNA: TGTGCCAGCGGGGACAGCGGGGGCTACACCTTC
D: .; V: TRBV11-3; J: TRBJ2-1; size: .; CDR3: CASSPRGGSSHNEQFF; DNA: TGTGCCAGCAGCCCAAGGGGGGGGAGCTCGCACAATGAGCAGTTCTTC
D: .; V: TRBV6-5; J: TRBJ2-7; size: .; CDR3: CASRGRDGASYEQYF; DNA: TGTGCCAGCAGGGGGCGGGACGGAGCTTCCTACGAGCAGTACTTC
D: .; V: TRBV7-9; J: TRBJ1-2; size: .; CDR3: CASSIRTGLYGYTF; DNA: TGTGCCAGCAGCATCCGGACGGGATTATATGGCTACACCTTC
D: .; V: TRBV19; J: TRBJ2-7; size: .; CDR3: CASSIAGDHYEQYF; DNA: TGTGCCAGTAGTATAGCTGGGGATCACTACGAGCAGTACTTC
D: TRBD1; V: TRBV28; J: TRBJ2-7; size: .; CDR3: CASRPGQGVPYEQYF; DNA: TGTGCCAGCAGACCAGGACAGGGGGTTCCCTACGAGCAGTACTTC
D: TRBD1; V: TRBV27; J: TRBJ2-7; size: once; CDR3: CASSEYTGTGIPEQYF; DNA: TGTGCCAGCAGTGAGTACACCGGGACAGGTATCCCAGAGCAGTACTTC
D: TRBD2; V: TRBV18; J: TRBJ2-5; size: .; CDR3: CASSQLAGGEKETQYF; DNA: TGTGCCAGCTCACAACTAGCGGGAGGGGAGAAAGAGACCCAGTACTTC
D: .; V: TRBV6-1; J: TRBJ2-3; size: .; CDR3: CASSESRDTQYF; DNA: TGTGCCAGCAGTGAGAGTAGAGATACGCAGTATTTT
D: .; V: TRBV5-1; J: TRBJ2-3; size: .; CDR3: CASSLGVRGASTDTQYF; DNA: TGCGCCAGCAGCTTGGGAGTTCGGGGGGCTAGCACAGATACGCAGTATTTT
D: TRBD1; V: TRBV25-1; J: TRBJ1-1; size: .; CDR3: CASVGQGGTEAFF; DNA: TGTGCCAGCGTGGGACAGGGAGGTACTGAAGCTTTCTTT
D: TRBD1; V: TRBV5-1; J: TRBJ1-1; size: .; CDR3: CASSTGQGAEAFF; DNA: TGCGCCAGCAGCACTGGACAGGGGGCTGAAGCTTTCTTT
D: .; V: TRBV6-1; J: TRBJ1-5; size: once; CDR3: CASSARRRENQPQHF; DNA: TGTGCCAGCAGTGCAAGACGACGGGAAAATCAGCCCCAGCATTTT
D: .; V: TRBV7-6; J: TRBJ1-2; size: .; CDR3: CASSLGAGDYGYTF; DNA: TGTGCCAGCAGCTTAGGTGCAGGGGACTATGGCTACACCTTC
D: .; V: TRBV6-5; J: TRBJ1-1; size: .; CDR3: CASSLLDPRTEAFF; DNA: TGTGCCAGCAGCCTCCTAGACCCTAGAACTGAAGCTTTCTTT
D: .; V: TRBV14; J: TRBJ1-2; size: .; CDR3: CASSQDWSGVNYGYTF; DNA: TGTGCCAGCAGCCAAGATTGGTCAGGAGTTAACTATGGCTACACCTTC
D: .; V: TRBV7-6; J: TRBJ2-1; size: .; CDR3: CASSLGGEQQQFF; DNA: TGTGCCAGCAGCTTAGGGGGAGAGCAGCAGCAGTTCTTC
D: TRBD2; V: TRBV19; J: TRBJ2-1; size: .; CDR3: CASSNRLAGVYNEQFF; DNA: TGTGCCAGTTCCAACAGACTAGCGGGAGTCTACAATGAGCAGTTCTTC
D: .; V: TRBV28; J: TRBJ2-4; size: .; CDR3: CASSTPGRSGWKYF; DNA: TGTGCCAGCAGTACCCCCGGCCGATCGGGGTGGAAGTACTTC
D: TRBD1; V: TRBV19; J: TRBJ1-5; size: few; CDR3: CASRSYTGGDNQPQHF; DNA: TGTGCCAGTAGAAGTTATACAGGGGGCGACAATCAGCCCCAGCATTTT
D: .; V: TRBV7-9; J: TRBJ1-1; size: .; CDR3: CASIQISGKGAFF; DNA: TGTGCCAGCATTCAAATAAGCGGGAAGGGTGCTTTCTTT
D: .; V: TRBV19; J: TRBJ1-1; size: .; CDR3: CASSWGKRAEAFF; DNA: TGTGCCAGTAGTTGGGGGAAGAGGGCTGAAGCTTTCTTT
D: .; V: TRBV5-4; J: TRBJ2-6; size: .; CDR3: CASSLFRGGSLGANVLTF; DNA: TGTGCCAGCAGTCTTTTCAGGGGAGGCTCCCTAGGGGCCAACGTCCTGACTTTC